This T cell receptor (beta chain) originates from a study of CD8 T cells in ankylosing spondylitis. Quantitative 5'-RACE with molecular barcodes was used to make the TCR beta libraries. TCRdb itself ran the 5' RACE reads through MiXCR, one entry per CDR3 protein. The sample shows about 350,000 distinct CDR3 sequences, 20% of them seen only once. Study-level findings and limits: Some motif variants were previously reported in reactive arthritis synovial fluid and blood. In ankylosing spondylitis patients, matched synovial fluid reportedly showed significant enrichment of disease-linked clones. Made up of eight highly homologous variants, a TCR beta motif appeared characteristic of ankylosing spondylitis blood.

This CDR3 region has 15 residues. Germline lookup yields CDR1 MNHEY and CDR2 SVGAGI. V dropped 0 bases and J dropped 1 base, with 9 bases sitting between them. Only a few counts were recorded for this clonotype. The antigen remains unidentified. This TCR came from a male donor with ankylosing spondylitis or in good health (not recorded which). The material sequenced was blood, either unsorted or a sorted T cell fraction (not recorded which). The chain couples TRBV6-5 to TRBJ1-1; possible D gene TRBD1, 5 bases. The CDR3 protein is CASSYSSRGNTEAFF. Here the CDR3 DNA reads TGTGCCAGCAGTTACTCGAGTAGGGGGAACACTGAAGCTTTCTTT.